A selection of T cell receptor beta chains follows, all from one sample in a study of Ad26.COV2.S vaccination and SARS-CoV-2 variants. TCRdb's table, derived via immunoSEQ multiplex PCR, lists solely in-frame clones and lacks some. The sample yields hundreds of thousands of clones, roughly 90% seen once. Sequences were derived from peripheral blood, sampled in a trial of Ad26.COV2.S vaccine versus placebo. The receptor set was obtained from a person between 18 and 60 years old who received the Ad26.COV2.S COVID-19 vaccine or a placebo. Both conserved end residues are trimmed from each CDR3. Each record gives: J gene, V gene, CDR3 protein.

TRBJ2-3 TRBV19 ASKSAGQGITDTQY
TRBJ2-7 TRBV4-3 ASSQSGTLVGEQY
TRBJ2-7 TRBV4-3 ASSQGVRGASYEQY
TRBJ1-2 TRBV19 AINREDYGYT
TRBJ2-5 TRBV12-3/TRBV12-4 ASSAETQY
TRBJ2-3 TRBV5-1 ASRLAGDTDTQY
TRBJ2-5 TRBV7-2 ASSIQRGQETQY
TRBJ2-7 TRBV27 ASSSPGPYEQY
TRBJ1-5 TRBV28 ASHRFTSNQPQH
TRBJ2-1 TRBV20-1 SATSYNEQF
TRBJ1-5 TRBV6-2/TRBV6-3 ASSKSYGNQPQH
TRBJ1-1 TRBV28 ASSLVTSTNTEAF
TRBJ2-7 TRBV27 ASSLSGAGLNEQY
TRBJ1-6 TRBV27 ASSNAKNPPHSPLH
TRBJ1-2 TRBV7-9 ASSPTEMAINGYT
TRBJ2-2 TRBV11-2 ASSFALADTGELF
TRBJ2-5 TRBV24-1 ATSDPRGSGETQY
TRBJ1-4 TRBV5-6 ASSPLTGANEKLF
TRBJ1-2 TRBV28 ASSLQQGAQYYGYT
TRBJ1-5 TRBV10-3 AIRETGSGQPQH
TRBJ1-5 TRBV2 ASSPRAWGLAQH
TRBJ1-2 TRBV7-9 ASSSTQGNYGYT
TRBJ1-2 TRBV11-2 ASSPMDRGNYGYT
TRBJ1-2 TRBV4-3 ASSPGGFNYGYT
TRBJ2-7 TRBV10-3 AIRDRQLTYEQY
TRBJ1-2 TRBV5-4 ASSLDRARGYT
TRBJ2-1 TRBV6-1 ASSEARAGGPREQF
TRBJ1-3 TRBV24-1 ATSGGGLFSGNTIY
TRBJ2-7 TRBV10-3 AIKPTGSYEQY
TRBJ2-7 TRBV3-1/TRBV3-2 ASSQVVGDYEQY
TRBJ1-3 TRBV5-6 ASSLTVVGNTIY
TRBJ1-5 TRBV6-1 ASSEAVMGVNNQPQH
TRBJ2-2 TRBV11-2 ASGILGAGAGELF
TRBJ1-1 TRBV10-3 AISESMLGQVEAF
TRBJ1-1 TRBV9 ASSVDRDTEAF
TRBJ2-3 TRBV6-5 ASSLTSGHPTDTQY
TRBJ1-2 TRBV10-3 AISESRKWSTGFGGYT
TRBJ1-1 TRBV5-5 ASSLQGYTEAF
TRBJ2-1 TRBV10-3 AISESKGAQLGEQF
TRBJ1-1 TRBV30 AWSEGRGTEAF
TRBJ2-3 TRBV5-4 ASKQGGRGTDTQY
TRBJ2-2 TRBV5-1 ASSLKGLAGLTGELF
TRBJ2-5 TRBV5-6 ASSPIGAGIGETQY
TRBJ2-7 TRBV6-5 AAASGSYEQY
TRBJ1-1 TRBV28 ASITGPLGTEAF
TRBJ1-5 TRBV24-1 ATSDRNQPQH
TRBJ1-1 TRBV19 ASSIAGTHTEAF
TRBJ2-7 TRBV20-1 SASEVLGPEQY
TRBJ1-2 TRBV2 ASSPGQRYGYT
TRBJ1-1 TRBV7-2 ASSLPGLRAF
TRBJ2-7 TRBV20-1 SARDHEQY
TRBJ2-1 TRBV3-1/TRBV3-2 ASGGLAGREQF
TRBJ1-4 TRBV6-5 ASRKQLMGEKLF
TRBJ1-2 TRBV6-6 ASSYYGPPGGYT
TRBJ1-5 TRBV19 ASATGVGQPQH
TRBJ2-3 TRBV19 ASSIYPDSDTQY
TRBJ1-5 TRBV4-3 ASSQRRTGTGGNQPQH